The source of this TCR beta chain is a study of blood T cell repertoires in COVID-19. On the study more broadly: The study drew acute and convalescent COVID-19 samples from the United States, Italy and Spain. T cells, B-cell-depleted T cells, or PBMCs supplied cDNA or gDNA.

This clone was observed a handful of times. Participants came from about 23 US areas, aged about 18 to 100 years. Cohort allocation depended upon clinical history that participants reported. The CDR3 totals 14 residues. Germline V gene data show CDR1 as LGHDT and CDR2 as YNNKEL (reference sequence). The ends were cut back, 1 base at V and 7 bases at J, with 14 bases in the middle. Here immunoSEQ multiplex PCR was the method, and the copy in TCRdb shows in-frame clones only, minus some. In the table there are 180,000 or so clones, about 91% of which are singletons. This TCR was sampled from a young woman who had recovered from COVID-19. The sequenced material came from PBMCs or T cells enriched from blood (not recorded which). This chain connects TRBV3-1 (or the pseudogene TRBV3-2) to TRBJ2-7; D is unresolved. For the CDR3, the DNA is TGTGCCAGCAGCCAAGGGTGGGCAGCAACGGAGCAGTACTTC. Translation gives CASSQGWAATEQYF.